These 18 T cell receptor beta chains originate from one sample sequenced in a study of cytomegalovirus exposure and HLA in healthy donors. Vbeta (60) and Jbeta (13) primers were used in the PCR. Repertoires were generated with immunoSEQ multiplex PCR, while TCRdb's copy carries only in-frame clones and drops some. Among 99,000 or so clones, 76% were seen once, and the ten largest hold around 8.2%. The sample was PBMCs. The source is a man aged 40-50 years in good health and CMV-seropositive.

The CDR3 DNA reads as TGTGCCAGTAGTATCCTCACAGGCTATGGCTACACCTTC. Its protein is CASSILTGYGYTF. The chain links TRBV19 to TRBJ1-2, with D perhaps matching TRBD1 (5 bases). V was shortened by 3 bases and J by 4 bases, with 9 bases between the two germline ends. Germline V gene lookup returns CDR1 LNHDA and CDR2 SQIVND (reference sequence). The CDR3 consists of 13 residues. Together with reference TRBV19 and TRBJ1-2, the CDR3 gives the full variable domain: DGGITQSPKYLFRKEGQNVTLSCEQNLNHDAMYWYRQDPGQGLRLIYYSQIVNDFQKGDIAEGYSVSREKKESFPLTVTSAQKNPTAFYLCASSILTGYGYTFGSGTRLTVV.

This clone came up once. The chain combines TRBV5-1 with TRBJ2-5, with 8 nucleotides matching TRBD1. V shed 3 bases and J 11 bases; nucleotides not matched to a gene: 12. CDR3 length: 14 residues. Per the germline V gene, CDR1 is SGHRS and CDR2 is YFSETQ. The CDR3 sequence is CASSSGQGIMEQYF. The DNA of the CDR3 is TGCGCCAGCAGCTCCGGACAGGGAATTATGGAGCAGTACTTC. Full variable domain (outside the CDR3, taken from reference TRBV5-1 and TRBJ2-5): KAGVTQTPRYLIKTRGQQVTLSCSPISGHRSVSWYQQTPGQGLQFLFEYFSETQRNKGNFPGRFSGRQFSNSRSEMNVSTLELGDSALYLCASSSGQGIMEQYFGPGTRLLVL.

The chain recombines TRBV11-1 with TRBJ2-5; 7 positions match TRBD2. The CDR3 sequence is 15 residues long. CDR1 is SGHAT, CDR2 FQDESV, per germline (reference sequence). Losses at the gene ends were 7 bases for V and 4 bases for J; bases not matched to a gene: 12. CDR3 in DNA: TGTGCCAGCACCACTAGCGTTGGGGCCGCAGAGACCCAGTACTTC. Encoded protein: CASTTSVGAAETQYF.

The chain is built from TRBV21-1 and TRBJ2-7; the table's D call of TRBD2 was not tested on the DNA. TRBV21-1 counts as a pseudogene. This CDR3 has 16 amino acids. The chain's CDR3 is CASSTEERTGGYEQYF. The DNA for the CDR3 is TGTGCCAGCAGCACCGAGGAGAGGACTGGTGGCTACGAGCAGTACTTC.

The chain links TRBV5-8 to TRBJ1-2, with D possibly TRBD1 on 6 matching bases. Germline V gives CDR1 SGHTS, CDR2 YDEGEE. The CDR3 consists of 14 residues. The V and J ends lost 2 bases and 0 bases respectively, with 8 bases between them. The CDR3 loop reads CASSLPGANYGYTF. The CDR3 DNA reads as TGTGCCAGCAGCTTACCAGGGGCTAACTATGGCTACACCTTC. The whole variable domain, remainder taken from reference TRBV5-8 and TRBJ1-2, is EAGVTQSPTHLIKTRGQQATLRCSPISGHTSVYWYQQALGLGLQFLLWYDEGEERNRGNFPPRFSGRQFPNYSSELNVNALELEDSALYLCASSLPGANYGYTFGSGTRLTVV.

The chain recombines TRBV6-5 with TRBJ1-2, with a weak D call TRBD1 (5 bases). CDR3 length equals 13 residues. Germline CDR1 reads MNHEY; CDR2 reads SVGAGI. V lost 8 bases and J 4 bases, leaving 14 bases between the germline ends. CDR3 sequence (DNA): TGTGCCAGCCGCAGGGACTCTTCCTATGGCTACACCTTC. It encodes CASRRDSSYGYTF.

The V gene is TRBV14, the J gene TRBJ2-1; D unclear. CDR3 length: 13 amino acids. Germline assignment: CDR1 SGHDN and CDR2 FVKESK. V gave up 4 bases and J gave up 9 bases, with 13 bases separating them. DNA of the CDR3: TGTGCCAGCAGCCTATCCAGAGGCGGTGAGCAGTTCTTC. This sequence encodes CASSLSRGGEQFF.

Written as DNA, the CDR3 is TGTGCCACCAGCAGAGTTTTGGATGAACCGAGACAGGGCTATAGCACAGATACGCAGTATTTT. Translating it yields CATSRVLDEPRQGYSTDTQYF. V gene TRBV15 combines with J gene TRBJ2-3, with 7 bases fitting TRBD1. Germline V lookup: CDR1 LNHNV, CDR2 YYDKDF (reference sequence). The CDR3 spans 21 residues. V was clipped by 1 base and J by 0 bases; unmatched bases: 19.

This clone showed up just once. The CDR3 reads CASSIGQGPNQPQHF. Written as DNA, the CDR3 is TGTGCCAGTAGTATAGGACAGGGACCCAATCAGCCCCAGCATTTT. The chain uses TRBV19 and TRBJ1-5; TRBD1 matches 7 bases. The germline gives CDR1 LNHDA, CDR2 SQIVND (reference sequence). The CDR3 is 15 residues long. The V and J ends lost 1 base and 3 bases, in that order; junction bases with no gene match: 3.

The chain carries TRBV7-2 and TRBJ2-3; 9 bases align to TRBD1. Losses at the gene ends were 1 base for V and 5 bases for J; bases not matched to a gene: 4. Germline V gene data show CDR1 as SGHTA and CDR2 as FQGNSA. The CDR3 runs to 15 residues. CDR3 in DNA: TGTGCCAGCAGCTTAGGGCGACAGGGGGGAGATACGCAGTATTTT. It encodes CASSLGRQGGDTQYF.

The CDR3 nucleotides are TGTGCCAGCAGCTTGCAGCGGGGGGGGACCTACAATGAGCAGTTCTTC. It yields the protein CASSLQRGGTYNEQFF. V usage is TRBV5-4 and J usage is TRBJ2-1; 10 bases line up with TRBD2. Germline V gene lookup returns CDR1 SGHNT and CDR2 YYREEE (reference sequence). The CDR3 extends over 16 amino acids. V was clipped by 1 base and J by 2 bases; unmatched bases: 3.

This clone occurred once. The V gene is TRBV5-4, the J gene TRBJ2-5; TRBD1 agrees at 10 bases. Germline V lookup: CDR1 SGHNT, CDR2 YYREEE (reference sequence). This CDR3 contains 14 residues. After removal of 4 bases from V and 5 bases from J, the junction contained 5 bases not matched to a gene. The CDR3 reads CASSRGQGRETQYF. The CDR3 DNA reads as TGTGCCAGCAGCCGGGGACAGGGGAGGGAGACCCAGTACTTC.

This clone occurred a few times. The chain combines TRBV28 with TRBJ2-1, with 11 bases fitting TRBD2. Germline CDR1 reads MDHEN; CDR2 reads SYDVKM. This CDR3 contains 15 residues. J gave up 2 bases and V 7 bases, and 4 bases lay outside the gene matches. The CDR3 DNA reads TGTGCCAGCATCCTTAGCGGGGGGGCCTACAATGAGCAGTTCTTC. Encoded protein: CASILSGGAYNEQFF.

For this clone: At one end the junction does not follow the germline gene, possibly because of a read error. The chain joins TRBV5-6 to TRBJ2-4; weak D call: TRBD1 (5 bases). The germline gives CDR1 SGHDT, CDR2 YYEEEE. The CDR3 length is 13 residues. The CDR3 sequence: CASSLKGENSQYF. For the CDR3, the DNA is TGTGCCAGCAGCTTAAAAGGGGAAAACAGTCAGTACTTC.

This rearrangement joins TRBV19 to TRBJ2-3, with 13 bases aligning to TRBD2. In germline, CDR1 is LNHDA, CDR2 SQIVND (reference sequence). The V gene end was trimmed by 5 bases and the J gene end by 2 bases; junction bases not matched to a gene: 7. The CDR3 consists of 17 residues. Here the CDR3 reads CASSGKGLAGSTDTQYF. The CDR3 bases are TGTGCCAGTAGTGGGAAGGGACTAGCGGGGTCCACAGATACGCAGTATTTT.

This clone was seen a single time. The chain links TRBV6-1 to TRBJ2-6; D unclear. The CDR3 covers 14 residues. Germline CDR1 reads MNHNS; CDR2 reads SASEGT. Trimming stripped 2 bases from V and 3 bases from J, with 5 bases between. In nucleotides, the CDR3 is TGTGCCAGCAGTGAATATCGTGGGGCCAACGTCCTGACTTTC. Its translation is CASSEYRGANVLTF.

This clone turned up a few times. This sequence joins TRBV9 and TRBJ2-7, with 7 bases lining up with TRBD2. The CDR3 is 15 residues long. V gave up 4 bases and J gave up 4 bases; unmatched junction bases: 11. Looked up from germline, CDR1 is SGDLS and CDR2 is YYNGEE. CDR3 DNA sequence: TGTGCCAGCAGCCCCCGGGGTAGCGGGCGGTACGAGCAGTACTTC. Encoded protein: CASSPRGSGRYEQYF. The complete variable domain, with remaining parts taken from reference TRBV9 and TRBJ2-7, reads DSGVTQTPKHLITATGQRVTLRCSPRSGDLSVYWYQQSLDQGLQFLIQYYNGEERAKGNILERFSAQQFPDLHSELNLSSLELGDSALYFCASSPRGSGRYEQYFGPGTRLTVT.

V gene TRBV5-5 combines with J gene TRBJ2-6; 7 bases line up with TRBD1. CDR3 size: 18 residues. V was pared by 2 bases and J by 0 bases, with 8 bases of the junction left unmatched. Germline V gives CDR1 SGHKS, CDR2 YYEKEE (reference sequence). The chain's CDR3 is CASSFDWDSISGANVLTF. The CDR3 nucleotides read TGTGCCAGCAGCTTTGACTGGGACAGCATCTCTGGGGCCAACGTCCTGACTTTC.